The 6 T cell receptor beta chains presented below share a single source sample, sequenced in a study of blood T cell repertoires in COVID-19. The table came from immunoSEQ multiplex PCR; TCRdb's copy has only in-frame clones and leaves some out. The top ten clones hold roughly 0.66% of a sample with 450,000 or so clones, around 90% of them seen once. Sequenced input: PBMCs or T cells enriched from blood (not recorded which). The receptor source for this set is a man younger than 35 who had recovered from COVID-19.

The chain recombines TRBV28 with TRBJ2-1; TRBD2 agrees at 9 bases. J lost 8 bases, V lost 4 bases, and 6 bases had no gene match. Germline V gene lookup returns CDR1 MDHEN and CDR2 SYDVKM. The CDR3 contains 14 residues. The CDR3 DNA reads TGTGCCAGCAGTTCCGGGACTAGCCCCCATGAGCAGTTCTTC. It is translated as CASSSGTSPHEQFF.

The chain recombines TRBV11-3 with TRBJ2-1; D unresolved. Per germline, CDR1 SGHNT and CDR2 YENEEA. CDR3 length: 14 amino acids. The V end lost 5 bases, the J end lost 5 bases, and 13 bases lay between the germline ends. CDR3 amino acids: CASSLRRSNNEQFF. CDR3 nucleotide sequence: TGTGCCAGCAGCCTACGGCGGAGTAACAATGAGCAGTTCTTC.

As concerns this clone: Other DNA sequences within the sample encode an identical CDR3. The V call is TRBV18, the J call TRBJ1-1, with D perhaps TRBD1 (6 bases). Germline loops: CDR1 KGHSH, CDR2 LQKENI. Trimming removed 6 bases from V and 5 bases from J, with 13 bases in between. CDR3 size: 13 residues. CDR3 nucleotides: TGTGCCAGCTCGCGTGATAGGGGGACTGAAGCTTTCTTT. Its protein product is CASSRDRGTEAFF.

V is TRBV28 and J is TRBJ2-2; 11 bases align to TRBD1. The V and J ends lost 7 bases and 5 bases, in that order; junction bases with no gene match: 18. Germline V gene data show CDR1 as MDHEN and CDR2 as SYDVKM. There are 19 residues in the CDR3. CDR3 in DNA: TGTGCCAGCATTGGTGCGGGGACAGGGGGTCGACGAATAACCGGGGAGCTGTTTTTT. This gives the protein CASIGAGTGGRRITGELFF.

V gene TRBV23-1 combines with J gene TRBJ1-6; TRBD1 matches at 9 bases. TRBV23-1 is labeled an ORF, and its function is uncertain. The V and J ends lost 2 bases and 9 bases, in that order; junction bases with no gene match: 11. The CDR3 has 17 residues. CDR3 loop: CASSQSRDREARSPLHF. CDR3 sequence (DNA): TGCGCCAGCAGTCAAAGCCGGGACAGGGAAGCCCGTTCACCCCTCCACTTT.

The chain employs TRBV28 and TRBJ2-1; TRBD1 matches 7 bases. The J segment lost 13 bases and the V segment lost 6 bases, leaving 9 bases of the junction unmatched. The germline gives CDR1 MDHEN, CDR2 SYDVKM. The CDR3 spans 12 residues. Here the CDR3 DNA reads TGTGCCAGCAGCTCTACAGGGGTGCGTCAGTTCTTC. Its translation: CASSSTGVRQFF.